The 19 T cell receptor beta chains presented below share a single source sample, sequenced in a study of T cell responses to AZD1222 COVID-19 vaccine. Profiling relied on immunoSEQ multiplex PCR, and the TCRdb table lists in-frame clones only, not all of them. The sample consists of 44,000 or so clones, around 77% of them appearing once. Here the sequenced sample was peripheral blood, taken 28 days after the second dose of the MenACWY control vaccine. These receptors were taken from an adult who received the MenACWY meningococcal vaccine as a control.

The chain carries TRBV3-1 (or the pseudogene TRBV3-2) and TRBJ2-2, with no clear D. The CDR3 runs 14 residues. V lost 0 bases, J lost 6 bases, and 8 bases lay in between. Germline V CDR1 and CDR2: LGHDT, YNNKEL (reference sequence). In DNA, the CDR3 is TGTGCCAGCAGCCAAGATTCTAGGGCCGGGGAGCTGTTTTTT. This encodes CASSQDSRAGELFF.

The CDR3 region has the DNA TGTGCCAGCAGCCCAACCTACACTGAAGCTTTCTTT. Amino acid sequence: CASSPTYTEAFF. The V gene is TRBV7-8, the J gene TRBJ1-1; unclear D gene. The germline V gene encodes CDR1 SGHVS and CDR2 FQNEAQ. The germline V and J ends were trimmed by 5 bases and 3 bases, with 7 bases remaining between them. CDR3 length: 12 residues.

V usage is TRBV10-1 and J usage is TRBJ2-2, with a tentative D call TRBD2 (7 bases). The CDR3 extends over 16 amino acids. The V end lost 3 bases, the J end lost 5 bases, and 16 bases lay between the germline ends. Germline V CDR1 and CDR2: WNHNN, SYGVQD (reference sequence). The DNA of the CDR3 is TGCGCCAGCAGTGATTTGGGAAGGGGGGGGACCGGGGAGCTGTTTTTT. It codes for CASSDLGRGGTGELFF.

The chain recombines TRBV6-5 with TRBJ1-2; D might be TRBD1 (6 bases). The CDR3 runs to 14 residues. CDR1 and CDR2 (germline): MNHEY, SVGAGI. V lost 0 bases to trimming and J lost 6 bases, with 11 bases between them. The CDR3 DNA follows: TGTGCCAGCAGTTACTCAGGGACAAGGGATGGCTACACCTTC. Amino acid sequence: CASSYSGTRDGYTF.

This sequence joins TRBV3-1 (or the pseudogene TRBV3-2) and TRBJ1-4; D call uncertain. The CDR3 runs to 15 residues. Between the trimmed V and J ends, which lost 1 base and 8 bases, there was a span of 14 bases. Germline loops: CDR1 LGHDT, CDR2 YNNKEL (reference sequence). The CDR3 spells CASSQGVSEEEKLFF. CDR3 sequence (DNA): TGTGCCAGCAGCCAAGGCGTGTCAGAAGAGGAAAAACTGTTTTTT.

In this sample, this clone turned up once. The gene calls are TRBV25-1 and TRBJ2-3, with 8 bases matching TRBD2. The CDR3 runs 15 residues. The trim removed 3 bases at V and 4 bases at J, leaving 6 bases unmatched. Germline V CDR1 and CDR2: MGHDK, SYGVNS. CDR3 coding DNA: TGTGCCAGCAGTGACCTAGCGGGTTTCGCAGATACGCAGTATTTT. Protein sequence: CASSDLAGFADTQYF.

The rearrangement uses TRBV7-6 and TRBJ2-5; TRBD1 aligns across 10 bases. Germline CDR1 SGHVS, CDR2 FNYEAQ. The V segment lost 5 bases and the J segment 4 bases; nucleotides outside the gene matches: 7. The CDR3 runs to 15 residues. DNA of the CDR3: TGTGCCAGCAGCCCCGGGACAGGGGTCGGAGAGACCCAGTACTTC. It codes for CASSPGTGVGETQYF.

The chain links TRBV11-2 to TRBJ1-2; no reliable D call. The germline V and J ends were trimmed by 5 bases and 7 bases, with 20 bases remaining between them. Germline V CDR1 and CDR2: SGHAT, FQNNGV. The CDR3 spans 15 residues. The chain's CDR3 is CASSPAVETSSGYTF. Here the CDR3 DNA reads TGTGCCAGCAGCCCAGCGGTTGAAACGTCCTCTGGCTACACCTTC.

V usage is TRBV7-2 and J usage is TRBJ2-7, with unresolved D. The CDR3 contains 12 residues. The V end lost 5 bases, the J end lost 2 bases, and 7 bases lay between the germline ends. The germline V gene encodes CDR1 SGHTA and CDR2 FQGNSA. CDR3 sequence: CASSPSTYEQYF. The CDR3 DNA follows: TGTGCCAGCAGCCCCTCGACCTACGAGCAGTACTTC.

This clone was recorded only once. This chain uses TRBV18 with TRBJ1-2, with 7 bases identical to TRBD1. The CDR3 runs to 15 residues. Germline lookup yields CDR1 KGHSH and CDR2 LQKENI. V gave up 5 bases and J gave up 0 bases; unmatched junction bases: 6. The CDR3 protein is CASSDTGATNYGYTF. The DNA for the CDR3 is TGTGCCAGCTCAGATACAGGGGCCACTAACTATGGCTACACCTTC.

This clone turned up a few times. This sequence joins TRBV2 and TRBJ2-7; D possibly corresponds to TRBD2 (5 bases). The CDR3 has 15 residues. CDR1 and CDR2 from the germline V gene are SNHLY and FYNNEI. Trimming removed 3 bases from V and 2 bases from J, with 14 bases in between. The CDR3, as DNA: TGTGCCAGCAGTGAGTCCGCGGGTGCGACCTACGAGCAGTACTTC. Translated, it gives CASSESAGATYEQYF.

This sequence joins TRBV29-1 and TRBJ1-1; no firm D call. Trimming cost V 4 bases and J 5 bases, with 17 bases left between them. The V gene's germline CDR1 is SQVTM and CDR2 ANQGSEA. This CDR3 spans 14 amino acids. CDR3 in amino acids: CSVGIAGPGTEAFF. Here the CDR3 DNA reads TGCAGCGTTGGGATCGCAGGCCCGGGGACTGAAGCTTTCTTT.

The rearrangement joins TRBV19 to TRBJ1-5; 7 positions agree with TRBD1. From germline, CDR1 is LNHDA and CDR2 SQIVND (reference sequence). The CDR3 covers 14 residues. V shed 9 bases, J shed 5 bases, and the junction held 10 bases outside the gene matches. CDR3: CASKPGTVDQPQHF. For the CDR3, the DNA is TGTGCCAGCAAACCCGGGACAGTCGATCAGCCCCAGCATTTT.

This sequence joins TRBV2 and TRBJ2-7, with D perhaps TRBD1 (5 bases). Germline V gene sequence: CDR1 SNHLY, CDR2 FYNNEI. The CDR3 has 11 residues. The ends were cut back, 7 bases at V and 6 bases at J, with 10 bases in the middle. CDR3: CASKRGGEQYV. CDR3 DNA sequence: TGTGCCAGCAAAAGGGGCGGCGAGCAGTACGTC.

The chain joins TRBV9 to TRBJ1-3, with 7 bases aligning to TRBD1. The CDR3 has 17 residues. Losses at the gene ends were 4 bases for V and 2 bases for J; bases not matched to a gene: 12. The germline V gene has CDR1 SGDLS and CDR2 YYNGEE. CDR3 bases: TGTGCCAGCAGCCCCCAGGGGGGCAGGGTGGCTGGAAACACCATATATTTT. Its translation is CASSPQGGRVAGNTIYF.

The chain has TRBV28 and TRBJ1-5, with 12 bases aligning to TRBD1. Trimming removed 6 bases from V and 9 bases from J; junction bases left unmatched: 6. The CDR3 is 14 residues long. The germline gives CDR1 MDHEN, CDR2 SYDVKM. The CDR3 sequence is CASREGTGGLPQHF. The DNA for the CDR3 is TGTGCCAGCAGGGAGGGGACAGGGGGCCTGCCCCAGCATTTT.

Note on this clone: The identical CDR3 is also encoded by other nucleotide sequences in the sample. The chain carries TRBV20-1 and TRBJ1-1; D remains ambiguous. The germline gives CDR1 DFQATT, CDR2 SNEGSKA (reference sequence). V gave up 3 bases and J gave up 2 bases, with 4 bases separating them. CDR3 length: 11 residues. CDR3 nucleotide sequence: TGCAGTGCTAGCCGAAACACTGAAGCTTTCTTT. Its protein is CSASRNTEAFF.

CDR3 coding DNA: TGTGCCAGCAGCCCCCTGGACAGGGCAGGGTTTGGTGAGCAGTTCTTC. It codes for CASSPLDRAGFGEQFF. The gene calls are TRBV7-9 and TRBJ2-1; 8 positions match TRBD1. The V gene's germline CDR1 is SEHNR and CDR2 FQNEAQ (reference sequence). The trim removed 5 bases at V and 9 bases at J, leaving 15 bases unmatched. The CDR3 totals 16 residues.

The table lists this clone with a few counts. The chain links TRBV6-5 to TRBJ1-6; D remains ambiguous. Trimming pared 7 bases from V and 4 bases from J, leaving 14 bases between. The germline gives CDR1 MNHEY, CDR2 SVGAGI. The CDR3 length is 15 residues. CDR3 in amino acids: CASTPRLGYNSPLHF. Written as DNA, the CDR3 is TGTGCCAGCACCCCCCGTCTGGGATATAATTCACCCCTCCACTTT.